This entry describes one T cell receptor beta chain. These data are taken from a study of beta chain features in type 1 diabetes. CDR1 is SGHRS and CDR2 is YFSETQ in the germline V gene. V gave up 0 bases and J gave up 3 bases; unmatched junction bases: 3. The CDR3 is 15 residues long. All of the isolated RNA was reverse transcribed, so expressed TCRB transcripts were sequenced. Profiled with immunoSEQ multiplex PCR; TCRdb holds only in-frame clones, not every one. The sample has over 350,000 clones; over 12% are singletons. This sequence originates from a woman aged 18-29 years in good health. Sequencing was performed on naive CD4+ T cells from blood. This chain connects TRBV5-1 to TRBJ1-2, with 9 bases aligning to TRBD1. For the CDR3, the DNA is TGCGCCAGCAGCTTGGATGGACAGGGGTACTATGGCTACACCTTC. Protein: CASSLDGQGYYGYTF.